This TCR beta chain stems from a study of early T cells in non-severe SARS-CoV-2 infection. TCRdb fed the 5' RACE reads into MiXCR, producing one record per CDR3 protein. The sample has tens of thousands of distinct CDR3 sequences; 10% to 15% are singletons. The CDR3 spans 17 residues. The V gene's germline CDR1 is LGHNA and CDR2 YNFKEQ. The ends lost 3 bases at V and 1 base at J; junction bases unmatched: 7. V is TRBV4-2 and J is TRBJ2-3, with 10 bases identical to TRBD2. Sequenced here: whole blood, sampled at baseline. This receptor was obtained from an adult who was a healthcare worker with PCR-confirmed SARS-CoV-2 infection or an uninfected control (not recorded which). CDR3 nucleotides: TGTGCCAGCAGCCACGGCCTAGCGGGGGCCCGCACAGATACGCAGTATTTT. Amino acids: CASSHGLAGARTDTQYF.